Included here is one T cell receptor (beta chain) sequence, with context. The data stem from a study of regulatory T cells in long-lasting Graves disease. Across the study: Those Graves' patients who were newly diagnosed had been on antithyroid drugs under 3 months.

Arm-PCR of CDR3 regions and iRepertoire HTBI primers were the basis on which TCR beta libraries were built. TCRdb re-analysed the multiplex PCR reads in MiXCR, keeping a single row per CDR3 protein. The sample lists around 250,000 distinct CDR3 sequences; around 18% were seen once. Time point here: newly diagnosed GD, antithyroid drugs for less than 3 months. RNA isolated from PBMCs was used to make the TCR library. V shed 6 bases and J shed 6 bases, with 8 bases lying between them. Looked up from germline, CDR1 is SQVTM and CDR2 is ANQGSEA. This CDR3 is built from 10 residues. This sample was also put to use in a study of T cells in Graves' hyperthyroidism and ophthalmopathy. That investigation notes: With a duration under 2 months, the hyperthyroidism was newly diagnosed in patients aged 18 to 65. Exclusions: uncontrolled infection, other autoimmune disease, pregnancy, lactation.

The material sequenced was peripheral blood mononuclear cells (PBMCs), taken at new diagnosis, from a patient treated with antithyroid drugs. The clonotype comes from a woman aged 25-40 years with Graves disease. The chain combines TRBV29-1 with TRBJ1-1; D unclear. CDR3 bases: TGCAGCGTGGACGGCCCTGAAGCTTTCTTT. Protein product: CSVDGPEAFF.